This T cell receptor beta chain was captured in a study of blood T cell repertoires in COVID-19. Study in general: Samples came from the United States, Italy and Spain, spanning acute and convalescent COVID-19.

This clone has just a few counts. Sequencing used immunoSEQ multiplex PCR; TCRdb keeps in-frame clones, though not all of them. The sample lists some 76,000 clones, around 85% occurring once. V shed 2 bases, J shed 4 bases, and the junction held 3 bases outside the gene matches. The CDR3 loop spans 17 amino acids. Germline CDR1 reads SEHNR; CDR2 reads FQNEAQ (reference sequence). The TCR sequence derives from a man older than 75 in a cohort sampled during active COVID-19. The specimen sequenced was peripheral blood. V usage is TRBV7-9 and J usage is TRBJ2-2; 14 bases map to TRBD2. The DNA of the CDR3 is TGTGCCAGCAGCTTAATGGGACTAGCGGGAGCCACCGGGGAGCTGTTTTTT. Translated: CASSLMGLAGATGELFF.